One sample yielded the 31 T cell receptor beta chains listed below, sequenced in a study of persistence of HIV-infected CD4 T cells. Nonspecific anti-CD3/anti-CD28 bead stimulation represents the broad CD4+ T cell repertoire. Sorting selected CD4+ T cells upregulating both CD40 ligand and CD69. The libraries were made with immunoSEQ version 4 in survey mode. TCRdb keeps only in-frame clones here, not all; method: immunoSEQ multiplex PCR. The sample consists of tens of thousands of clones, 88% of them appearing once. Their cognate antigens are unknown. The sample here was CD4+ T cells sorted from PBMCs after 18-hour stimulation, taken from a patient who received antiretroviral therapy. All receptors come from an adult woman with HIV who was CMV-seropositive.

V is TRBV6-5 and J is TRBJ2-7; 8 positions match TRBD1. Trimming took 5 bases from V and 3 from J; bases not matched to a gene: 6. The germline CDR1 and CDR2 sequences are MNHEY and SVGAGI. This CDR3 has 14 residues. CDR3 protein: CASSQNGQGYEQYV. The CDR3, as DNA: TGTGCCAGCAGTCAGAACGGACAGGGCTACGAGCAGTACGTC.

The V gene is TRBV7-2, the J gene TRBJ1-6, with D unresolved. Germline lookup yields CDR1 SGHTA and CDR2 FQGNSA. Trimming took off 5 bases at V and 0 bases at J, with 5 bases between the two ends. The CDR3 covers 14 residues. The CDR3 loop reads CASSLSSYNSPLHF. DNA for the CDR3: TGTGCCAGCAGCCTAAGCTCCTATAATTCACCCCTCCACTTT.

V and J are TRBV15 and TRBJ1-1; D may be TRBD1 (6 bases). V was trimmed by 5 bases and J by 7 bases, leaving 17 bases between them. Germline CDR1 and CDR2: LNHNV and YYDKDF (reference sequence). This CDR3 region has 14 residues. The CDR3 DNA follows: TGTGCCACCAGCCTTCAGAGGGGGAGCAGTGAAGCTTTCTTT. Encoded protein: CATSLQRGSSEAFF.

The chain couples TRBV5-4 to TRBJ2-3; either TRBD1 or TRBD2 may fit D (5 bases each). CDR1 and CDR2 (germline): SGHNT, YYREEE (reference sequence). V was shortened by 5 bases and J by 6 bases, with 16 bases between the two germline ends. The CDR3 has 14 residues. The CDR3 DNA reads as TGTGCCAGCAGTGGGGGAAACGTCGGGGATACGCAGTATTTT. It encodes CASSGGNVGDTQYF.

This clone was counted once. The chain is built from TRBV29-1 and TRBJ2-1; weak D call: TRBD1 (6 bases). The CDR3 sequence is 13 residues long. In germline, CDR1 is SQVTM, CDR2 ANQGSEA. Trimming shortened V by 8 bases and J by 3 bases, and 14 bases separated the two germline ends. The CDR3 DNA is TGCAGCTATCGGACAGTACACTACAATGAGCAGTTCTTC. This translates into CSYRTVHYNEQFF.

The chain employs TRBV6-5 and TRBJ1-4; weak D call: TRBD1 (6 bases). CDR1 MNHEY and CDR2 SVGAGI come from the germline V gene. The CDR3 covers 14 residues. Trimming left V 6 bases short and J 5 bases short, with 13 bases between. The CDR3 sequence is CASRIQGENEKLFF. In nucleotides, the CDR3 is TGTGCCAGCAGAATACAGGGCGAAAATGAAAAACTGTTTTTT.

V gene TRBV4-2 combines with J gene TRBJ1-1; 8 nucleotides line up with TRBD1. CDR3 size: 17 residues. CDR1 LGHNA and CDR2 YNFKEQ come from the germline V gene. J was trimmed by 3 bases and V by 0 bases; bases with no gene match: 9. The CDR3 region has the DNA TGTGCCAGCAGCCAAGAGTTGCAGGGGGCTTATGACACTGAAGCTTTCTTT. Translated, it gives CASSQELQGAYDTEAFF.

The chain employs TRBV19 and TRBJ1-5; D gene ambiguous. Germline V gene sequence: CDR1 LNHDA, CDR2 SQIVND (reference sequence). CDR3 length equals 13 residues. Trimming cost V 3 bases and J 12 bases, with 15 bases left between them. CDR3 sequence reads: CASSMPGLMLQHF. CDR3 nucleotides: TGTGCCAGTAGTATGCCAGGCCTTATGCTCCAGCATTTT. Full variable domain (outside the CDR3, taken from reference TRBV19 and TRBJ1-5): DGGITQSPKYLFRKEGQNVTLSCEQNLNHDAMYWYRQDPGQGLRLIYYSQIVNDFQKGDIAEGYSVSREKKESFPLTVTSAQKNPTAFYLCASSMPGLMLQHFGDGTRLSIL.

The chain couples TRBV10-3 to TRBJ2-5; 9 bases agree with TRBD2. Per germline, CDR1 ENHRY and CDR2 SYGVKD. The CDR3 length is 15 residues. Trimming removed 5 bases from V and 0 bases from J; junction bases left unmatched: 4. The CDR3 loop is CAISRSSGDQETQYF. The CDR3 DNA reads as TGTGCCATCAGTCGGTCTAGCGGGGACCAAGAGACCCAGTACTTC.

This clone appeared a few times. The V call is TRBV3-1 (or the pseudogene TRBV3-2), the J call TRBJ1-6; possible D gene TRBD1, 5 bases. The germline V gene has CDR1 LGHDT and CDR2 YNNKEL (reference sequence). The CDR3 loop spans 14 amino acids. Trimming cost V 4 bases and J 10 bases, with 14 bases left between them. The CDR3 here is CASSLEGGGSPLHF. The CDR3, as DNA: TGTGCCAGCAGCCTTGAGGGTGGGGGGTCACCCCTCCACTTT.

This CDR3 reads CASSLLQPNYGYTF. The CDR3 DNA follows: TGCGCCAGCAGCTTGTTACAGCCTAACTATGGCTACACCTTC. This rearrangement joins TRBV5-1 to TRBJ1-2; D gene unclear. This CDR3 spans 14 amino acids. With 1 base removed from V and 0 bases from J, the gap between germline ends came to 7 bases. Germline-derived CDR1 and CDR2 are SGHRS and YFSETQ.

The chain joins TRBV27 to TRBJ2-1; 14 bases fit TRBD2. The V gene's germline CDR1 is MNHEY and CDR2 SMNVEV (reference sequence). This CDR3 contains 16 residues. The ends lost 6 bases at V and 8 bases at J; junction bases unmatched: 9. The CDR3 sequence is CASSPYTGLAGDEQFF. The CDR3 DNA reads as TGTGCCAGCAGCCCCTACACGGGACTAGCGGGGGATGAGCAGTTCTTC.

The chain joins TRBV3-1 (or the pseudogene TRBV3-2) to TRBJ2-3; 10 nucleotides align to TRBD2. The germline gives CDR1 LGHDT, CDR2 YNNKEL (reference sequence). The junction had 5 bases not matched to a gene; V was cut back by 8 bases and J by 3 bases. The CDR3 is 14 amino acids. This CDR3 is CASGPGLATDTQYF. Written as DNA, the CDR3 is TGTGCCAGCGGACCGGGACTAGCGACAGATACGCAGTATTTT.

This chain connects TRBV24-1 to TRBJ2-1; 9 nucleotides match TRBD1. Unmatched junction bases numbered 9, after V lost 4 bases and J lost 9 bases. The V gene's germline CDR1 is KGHDR and CDR2 SFDVKD. The CDR3 extends over 15 amino acids. The CDR3 here is CATSDTGGALGEQFF. The CDR3, as DNA: TGTGCCACCAGTGACACAGGGGGCGCTTTGGGTGAGCAGTTCTTC.

V is TRBV2 and J is TRBJ2-3; tentatively, D is TRBD1 (6 bases). Germline CDR1 reads SNHLY; CDR2 reads FYNNEI. The CDR3 has 16 residues. V gave up 5 bases and J gave up 1 base, with 16 bases separating them. The CDR3 DNA sequence: TGTGCCAGCAGTCTTAACAGGGTTGGTGGCACAGATACGCAGTATTTT. It codes for CASSLNRVGGTDTQYF. Based on the CDR3 plus reference TRBV2 and TRBJ2-3, the full variable domain is EPEVTQTPSHQVTQMGQEVILRCVPISNHLYFYWYRQILGQKVEFLVSFYNNEISEKSEIFDDQFSVERPDGSNFTLKIRSTKLEDSAMYFCASSLNRVGGTDTQYFGPGTRLTVL.

V gene TRBV9 combines with J gene TRBJ2-1, with TRBD2 matching 15 bases. The CDR3 sequence is 18 residues long. V was clipped by 4 bases and J by 1 base; unmatched bases: 6. The germline V gene has CDR1 SGDLS and CDR2 YYNGEE. The CDR3 reads CASSRVGLAGGSYNEQFF. The CDR3 DNA sequence: TGTGCCAGCAGCCGAGTGGGACTAGCGGGGGGTTCCTACAATGAGCAGTTCTTC.

The chain has TRBV14 and TRBJ2-1; D is undetermined. The ends were cut back, 6 bases at V and 4 bases at J, with 16 bases in the middle. Per germline, CDR1 SGHDN and CDR2 FVKESK. This CDR3 comprises 15 residues. This chain's CDR3 is CASRLTAFPYNEQFF. The CDR3 bases are TGTGCCAGCAGACTAACCGCATTCCCTTACAATGAGCAGTTCTTC.

The chain has TRBV6-4 and TRBJ2-7, with D unclear. Trimming removed 2 bases from V and 3 bases from J, with 8 bases in between. This CDR3 spans 13 amino acids. Germline CDR1 MRHNA, CDR2 SNTAGT. This CDR3 reads CASSDVRVYEQYV. CDR3 DNA: TGTGCCAGCAGTGACGTCAGAGTCTACGAGCAGTACGTC.

This sequence joins TRBV6-6 and TRBJ1-4, with 7 nucleotides matching TRBD1. The CDR3 is made up of 13 amino acids. The V gene end was trimmed by 3 bases and the J gene end by 8 bases; junction bases not matched to a gene: 3. Germline CDR1 MNHNY, CDR2 SVGAGI (reference sequence). The CDR3 DNA sequence: TGTGCCAGCAGTTATAGGGACAGAGAAAAACTGTTTTTT. It yields the protein CASSYRDREKLFF.

The sample holds a few counts of this clone. The chain employs TRBV5-1 and TRBJ2-3; D may be TRBD2 (6 bases). CDR3 length equals 12 residues. Germline V gene sequence: CDR1 SGHRS, CDR2 YFSETQ. The V end lost 7 bases, the J end lost 10 bases, and 16 bases lay between the germline ends. The CDR3 loop reads CASRLGGSPQYF. CDR3 DNA: TGCGCCAGCCGCCTTGGGGGGTCCCCGCAGTATTTT.

This chain uses TRBV4-1 with TRBJ1-1, with D unclear. CDR3 length equals 15 residues. Germline V CDR1 and CDR2: MGHRA, YSYEKL. V lost 0 bases and J lost 4, with 12 bases in between. The CDR3 reads CASSQEGLVSTEAFF. In DNA form, the CDR3 reads TGCGCCAGCAGCCAAGAAGGTCTAGTCAGCACTGAAGCTTTCTTT.

The chain combines TRBV5-1 with TRBJ1-4; possible D gene TRBD1, 5 bases. CDR1 and CDR2 from the germline V gene are SGHRS and YFSETQ. Trimming removed 0 bases from V and 0 bases from J, with 12 bases in between. CDR3 length: 17 residues. CDR3 loop: CASSLDSQGATNEKLFF. CDR3 in DNA: TGCGCCAGCAGCTTGGATTCGCAGGGAGCAACTAATGAAAAACTGTTTTTT. Full variable domain (missing parts from reference TRBV5-1 and TRBJ1-4): KAGVTQTPRYLIKTRGQQVTLSCSPISGHRSVSWYQQTPGQGLQFLFEYFSETQRNKGNFPGRFSGRQFSNSRSEMNVSTLELGDSALYLCASSLDSQGATNEKLFFGSGTQLSVL.

The gene calls are TRBV7-3 and TRBJ1-2; no definite D call. Trimming took off 0 bases at V and 4 bases at J, with 15 bases between the two ends. In germline, CDR1 is SGHTA, CDR2 FQGTGA. The CDR3 runs to 16 residues. The CDR3 protein is CASSLTPRSGAYGYTF. The DNA of the CDR3 is TGTGCCAGCAGCTTAACCCCGCGCAGTGGAGCCTATGGCTACACCTTC. Full variable domain (missing parts from reference TRBV7-3 and TRBJ1-2): GAGVSQTPSNKVTEKGKYVELRCDPISGHTALYWYRQSLGQGPEFLIYFQGTGAADDSGLPNDRFFAVRPEGSVSTLKIQRTERGDSAVYLCASSLTPRSGAYGYTFGSGTRLTVV.

This rearrangement joins TRBV24-1 to TRBJ2-1; D gene unclear. V lost 2 bases to trimming and J lost 9 bases, with 7 bases between them. CDR1 and CDR2 from the germline V gene are KGHDR and SFDVKD. The CDR3 loop spans 12 amino acids. In nucleotides, the CDR3 is TGTGCCACCAGTGATTCGACTGCTGAGCAGTTCTTC. Translating it yields CATSDSTAEQFF.

The genes are TRBV27 and TRBJ2-1, with 12 positions matching TRBD2. V gave up 4 bases and J gave up 5 bases; unmatched junction bases: 6. Germline V gives CDR1 MNHEY, CDR2 SMNVEV (reference sequence). The CDR3 loop spans 16 amino acids. The CDR3 sequence is CASSSPTSGSNNEQFF. The CDR3 DNA reads as TGTGCCAGCAGTTCCCCGACTAGCGGGAGCAACAATGAGCAGTTCTTC.

J is TRBJ1-2 and V is TRBV2, with a tentative D call TRBD1 (5 bases). The V end lost 0 bases, the J end lost 4 bases, and 12 bases lay between the germline ends. The germline V gene has CDR1 SNHLY and CDR2 FYNNEI. The CDR3 sequence is 15 residues long. The CDR3, as DNA: TGTGCCAGCAGTGAAGCTGGCAGGGCTGGCTATGGCTACACCTTC. This gives the protein CASSEAGRAGYGYTF.

The V and J genes are TRBV27 and TRBJ2-1; D not certain. The CDR3 has 16 amino acids. The V end was cut by 5 bases, the J end by 0 bases, with 14 bases between. Germline CDR1 is MNHEY and CDR2 is SMNVEV (reference sequence). The chain's CDR3 is CASSALSFSSYNEQFF. The CDR3 bases are TGTGCCAGCAGTGCCCTTTCATTCAGCTCCTACAATGAGCAGTTCTTC.

This chain uses TRBV10-3 with TRBJ2-3, with TRBD2 matching over 8 bases. The CDR3 sequence is 16 residues long. Trimming took 0 bases from V and 6 from J; bases not matched to a gene: 8. Germline V CDR1 and CDR2: ENHRY, SYGVKD. CDR3 sequence (DNA): TGTGCCATCAGTGAGTCTGGACTAGCCCAGCGGGATACGCAGTATTTT. Residues: CAISESGLAQRDTQYF.

In its sample, this clone was seen a few times. This chain connects TRBV18 to TRBJ1-5; D is unresolved. The CDR3 is made up of 14 amino acids. V lost 2 bases to trimming and J lost 3 bases, with 8 bases between them. In germline, CDR1 is KGHSH, CDR2 LQKENI. CDR3 in DNA: TGTGCCAGCTCACCATGGGCTGACAATCAGCCCCAGCATTTT. Its protein product is CASSPWADNQPQHF. Combining the CDR3 with reference TRBV18 and TRBJ1-5 gives the whole variable domain NAGVMQNPRHLVRRRGQEARLRCSPMKGHSHVYWYRQLPEEGLKFMVYLQKENIIDESGMPKERFSAEFPKEGPSILRIQQVVRGDSAAYFCASSPWADNQPQHFGDGTRLSIL.

Only one count was recorded for this clone. V gene TRBV15 combines with J gene TRBJ2-1; D unclear. There are 11 residues in the CDR3. CDR1 and CDR2 (germline): LNHNV, YYDKDF (reference sequence). V lost 6 bases and J 6 bases, leaving 6 bases between the germline ends. The CDR3, as DNA: TGTGCCACCAGATTACGCAATGAGCAGTTCTTC. Its protein product is CATRLRNEQFF.

The chain recombines TRBV19 with TRBJ2-3, with 9 positions matching TRBD1. The CDR3 is 15 residues long. The trim removed 6 bases at V and 4 bases at J, leaving 8 bases unmatched. Germline loops: CDR1 LNHDA, CDR2 SQIVND (reference sequence). The CDR3 sequence: CASSLLTGGADTQYF. In nucleotides, the CDR3 is TGTGCCAGTAGCCTTCTCACAGGGGGCGCAGATACGCAGTATTTT. Supplemented by reference TRBV19 and TRBJ2-3, the full variable domain reads DGGITQSPKYLFRKEGQNVTLSCEQNLNHDAMYWYRQDPGQGLRLIYYSQIVNDFQKGDIAEGYSVSREKKESFPLTVTSAQKNPTAFYLCASSLLTGGADTQYFGPGTRLTVL.